Following are 10 T cell receptor beta chains from one sample sequenced in a study of shared clonotypes between healthy human individuals. Clones were sequenced by immunoSEQ multiplex PCR, and TCRdb holds only the in-frame ones, with some missing. This sample has approximately 940,000 clones, with around three quarters found just once. The sequencing sample was made of memory CD4+ T cells sorted from blood. The sample's subset: CD45RA-negative fraction. The source is a man in his late teens or twenties in good health.

The CDR3 DNA sequence: TGTGCCAGCAGCTTGGTTGGCCAGGGGAGGACACCCCTCCACTTT. It codes for CASSLVGQGRTPLHF. V usage is TRBV5-6 and J usage is TRBJ1-6, with D possibly being TRBD1 (6 bases). Germline assignment: CDR1 SGHDT and CDR2 YYEEEE. V was pared by 0 bases and J by 11 bases, with 15 bases between. The CDR3 spans 15 residues.

This clone was detected once. The chain is built from TRBV6-5 and TRBJ2-1; D gene uncertain. Trimming pared 5 bases from V and 3 bases from J, leaving 8 bases between. Germline values: CDR1 MNHEY, CDR2 SVGAGI. The CDR3 extends over 13 amino acids. The CDR3 coding sequence is TGTGCCAGCAGTGCCAAGGGCTACAATGAGCAGTTCTTC. Residues: CASSAKGYNEQFF.

The gene calls are TRBV6-1 and TRBJ1-5; 8 bases are shared with TRBD1. Germline V gene lookup returns CDR1 MNHNS and CDR2 SASEGT. V lost 2 bases to trimming and J lost 1 base; unmatched junction nucleotides: 4. This CDR3 has 16 residues. Written as DNA, the CDR3 is TGTGCCAGCAGTGAACGACAGGGGTTGAGCAATCAGCCCCAGCATTTT. This codes for CASSERQGLSNQPQHF.

This rearrangement joins TRBV7-2 to TRBJ2-1; possibly TRBD2 for D (5 bases). From germline, CDR1 is SGHTA and CDR2 FQGNSA. This CDR3 spans 13 amino acids. V lost 8 bases to trimming and J lost 5 bases, with 13 bases between them. In nucleotides, the CDR3 is TGTGCCAGCCGGCTCGGGGTGGACAATGAGCAGTTCTTC. Amino acid sequence: CASRLGVDNEQFF.

The rearrangement uses TRBV2 and TRBJ2-7, with D possibly TRBD2 on 5 matching bases. This CDR3 has 13 amino acids. Germline V gives CDR1 SNHLY, CDR2 FYNNEI. V was trimmed by 4 bases and J by 5 bases, leaving 12 bases between them. The CDR3 protein is CASSVSSRHEQYF. The CDR3, as DNA: TGTGCCAGCAGTGTCTCTAGCAGGCACGAGCAGTACTTC.

The DNA for the CDR3 is TGTGCCAGCACCGGAGGTAGTCGAACCGGGGAGCTGTTTTTT. The encoded protein is CASTGGSRTGELFF. The chain links TRBV9 to TRBJ2-2, with D possibly being TRBD2 (5 bases). The CDR3 has 14 residues. Germline V gene lookup returns CDR1 SGDLS and CDR2 YYNGEE. V lost 6 bases and J 5 bases, leaving 14 bases between the germline ends. The complete variable domain, with remaining parts taken from reference TRBV9 and TRBJ2-2, reads DSGVTQTPKHLITATGQRVTLRCSPRSGDLSVYWYQQSLDQGLQFLIQYYNGEERAKGNILERFSAQQFPDLHSELNLSSLELGDSALYFCASTGGSRTGELFFGEGSRLTVL.

This clone turned up a few times. The chain uses TRBV7-9 and TRBJ1-2; D gene ambiguous. This CDR3 spans 14 amino acids. CDR1 and CDR2 (germline): SEHNR, FQNEAQ (reference sequence). Trimming took 3 bases from V and 0 from J, leaving 8 bases between them. The CDR3: CASSFRAANYGYTF. CDR3 in DNA: TGTGCCAGCAGCTTTCGGGCAGCTAACTATGGCTACACCTTC. The complete variable domain, with remaining parts taken from reference TRBV7-9 and TRBJ1-2, reads DTGVSQNPRHKITKRGQNVTFRCDPISEHNRLYWYRQTLGQGPEFLTYFQNEAQLEKSRLLSDRFSAERPKGSFSTLEIQRTEQGDSAMYLCASSFRAANYGYTFGSGTRLTVV.

The chain has TRBV29-1 and TRBJ2-7; possible D gene TRBD1, 6 bases. Germline CDR1 is SQVTM and CDR2 is ANQGSEA. This CDR3 is 14 amino acids long. Trimming left V 3 bases short and J 6 bases short, with 18 bases between. The CDR3 region is CSVDGLGGFGEQYF. CDR3 in DNA: TGCAGCGTTGACGGCCTAGGGGGTTTTGGCGAGCAGTACTTC.

This clone occurred a few times. The V call is TRBV4-1, the J call TRBJ2-5; 8 bases agree with TRBD1. This CDR3 is 15 amino acids long. V gave up 3 bases and J gave up 4 bases; unmatched junction bases: 7. The V gene's germline CDR1 is MGHRA and CDR2 YSYEKL. This CDR3 is CASSQSRGRGETQYF. The CDR3 nucleotides read TGCGCCAGCAGCCAGTCCAGGGGGCGAGGAGAGACCCAGTACTTC.

This clone was picked up a small number of times. The V gene is TRBV19, the J gene TRBJ1-3; D not resolved. The CDR3 has 14 residues. Trimming took 7 bases from V and 2 from J, leaving 12 bases between them. The germline gives CDR1 LNHDA, CDR2 SQIVND (reference sequence). CDR3 sequence reads: CASTDPGAGNTIYF. DNA of the CDR3: TGTGCCAGTACCGACCCGGGCGCTGGAAACACCATATATTTT.